The clone carrying this T cell receptor beta chain was recorded a few times. Its antigen is unidentified. The study amplified TCR beta CDR3 regions using RNA transcripts. HTBI primers primed a first-round RT-PCR, and a second-round multiplex PCR followed. TCRdb reprocessed the multiplex PCR reads via MiXCR and lists one record per CDR3 protein. The sample yields about 700,000 distinct CDR3 sequences, just over 40% seen once. The data stem from a study of Graves' ophthalmopathy and Graves' hyperthyroidism. General study results and limits: A model built from 13 signatures distinguished ophthalmopathy from stable hyperthyroidism with approximately 89% sensitivity and approximately 81% specificity. Most thyroid clonotypes with frequency above 0.001 were detected in blood too. In predicting ophthalmopathy progression, the model reached roughly 71% sensitivity and 72.22% specificity.

Exclusion applied to patients with other autoimmune diseases, uncontrolled infections, pregnancy or lactation. This TCR was recovered from an adult man with Graves' ophthalmopathy. The source material was peripheral blood.

CDR3 loop: CASSRVGGTSYEQYF. In nucleotides, the CDR3 is TGTGCCAGCAGCCGCGTAGGGGGAACTTCCTACGAGCAGTACTTC. This chain links TRBV10-3 with TRBJ2-7; D might be TRBD1 (6 bases). The V end lost 10 bases, the J end lost 1 base, and 20 bases lay between the germline ends. CDR1 is ENHRY and CDR2 is SYGVKD in the germline V gene. This CDR3 spans 15 amino acids.